Below, 7 T cell receptor beta chains from the same sample are listed, as sequenced in a study of T cell responses to AZD1222 COVID-19 vaccine. The table came from immunoSEQ multiplex PCR; TCRdb's copy has only in-frame clones and leaves some out. Of 100,000 to 120,000 clones in the sample, about 87% were seen once. The sequencing here drew on peripheral blood, taken 28 days after the second AZD1222 dose. The receptor source for this set is an adult who received the AZD1222 COVID-19 vaccine.

A few counts support this clone. The J gene is TRBJ2-4, the V gene TRBV27; D ambiguous. Trimming removed 7 bases from V and 0 bases from J, with 13 bases in between. Germline lookup yields CDR1 MNHEY and CDR2 SMNVEV (reference sequence). The CDR3 is 15 residues long. The CDR3 region is CASTVVRLAKNIQYF. CDR3 DNA sequence: TGTGCCAGCACCGTGGTCAGATTAGCCAAAAACATTCAGTACTTC.

By sample fraction, this clone is medium-sized. The chain carries TRBV13 and TRBJ1-2, with 7 positions matching TRBD1. The V and J ends lost 6 bases and 3 bases, in that order; junction bases with no gene match: 7. The CDR3 is 14 amino acids. CDR1 PRHDT and CDR2 FYEKMQ come from the germline V gene (reference sequence). The chain's CDR3 is CASRNRGADYGYTF. Written as DNA, the CDR3 is TGTGCCAGCAGGAACAGGGGCGCGGACTATGGCTACACCTTC.

The chain joins TRBV13 to TRBJ1-1, with D possibly matching TRBD1 (5 bases). Germline V gives CDR1 PRHDT, CDR2 FYEKMQ (reference sequence). Trimming took 4 bases from V and 4 from J, leaving 10 bases between them. CDR3 size: 13 residues. In nucleotides, the CDR3 is TGTGCCAGCAGCTCCAGGGAGGGCACTGAAGCTTTCTTT. Its translation: CASSSREGTEAFF.

The gene calls are TRBV10-1 and TRBJ2-6; D perhaps matches TRBD1 (6 bases). Per germline, CDR1 WNHNN and CDR2 SYGVQD (reference sequence). The V and J ends lost 9 bases and 2 bases respectively, with 23 bases between them. This CDR3 has 18 amino acids. The CDR3 spells CARRDITFPPPGANVLTF. For the CDR3, the DNA is TGCGCCAGACGGGACATAACGTTTCCCCCTCCTGGGGCCAACGTCCTGACTTTC.

The chain uses TRBV24-1 and TRBJ2-6; D is uncertain. Trimming took 5 bases from V and 0 from J, leaving 10 bases between them. The CDR3 has 16 amino acids. Germline assignment: CDR1 KGHDR and CDR2 SFDVKD. The CDR3 coding sequence is TGTGCCACCAGTGCGGCACTACTCTCTGGGGCCAACGTCCTGACTTTC. It encodes CATSAALLSGANVLTF.

The chain couples TRBV7-9 to TRBJ2-2; 8 bases are a match to TRBD1. Trimming took 7 bases from V and 5 from J; bases not matched to a gene: 9. This CDR3 region has 15 residues. The germline V gene has CDR1 SEHNR and CDR2 FQNEAQ (reference sequence). The CDR3 region is CASNFLTGGTGELFF. As DNA, the CDR3 is TGTGCCAGCAACTTCTTAACAGGGGGTACCGGGGAGCTGTTTTTT.

The chain joins TRBV10-3 to TRBJ1-1; a weak D match, TRBD1 (6 bases). Germline-derived CDR1 and CDR2 are ENHRY and SYGVKD. The ends were cut back, 10 bases at V and 2 bases at J, with 14 bases in the middle. CDR3 length: 13 amino acids. The CDR3 coding sequence is TGTGCCACCGGAAGACAGGATAACACTGAAGCTTTCTTT. Protein: CATGRQDNTEAFF.